Following are 9 T cell receptor beta chains from one sample sequenced in a study of beta chain features in type 1 diabetes. Reverse transcribing all isolated RNA meant expressed TCRB transcripts were sequenced. Data came from immunoSEQ multiplex PCR; TCRdb stores just in-frame clones and leaves some out. The profile shows some 350,000 clones, 8.5% to 10% of them singletons. Whole-study results and caveats: Moderate yet significant TCRB CDR3 shortening was seen in Type 1 diabetes patients in all four CD4+ subsets.

For these receptors, no antigen is known. Sequencing was done on a sample of central memory CD4+ T cells from blood. The source is a man aged 30 to 45 with type 1 diabetes.

The chain employs TRBV7-2 and TRBJ2-3, with D possibly matching TRBD2 (5 bases). The CDR3 runs to 15 residues. Germline loops: CDR1 SGHTA, CDR2 FQGNSA. V lost 1 base, J lost 2 bases, and 10 bases lay in between. CDR3 DNA: TGTGCCAGCAGCTTAGGGTACGGGAACACAGATACGCAGTATTTT. It yields the protein CASSLGYGNTDTQYF.

This clone turned up a few times. The chain uses TRBV10-3 and TRBJ2-3; TRBD1 or TRBD2 may be the D gene (5 bases each). Per germline, CDR1 ENHRY and CDR2 SYGVKD. Trimming took off 4 bases at V and 6 bases at J, with 17 bases between the two ends. The length of the CDR3 is 15 residues. For the CDR3, the DNA is TGTGCCATCAGTGCCTCGGGACCCCATGGGGATACGCAGTATTTT. This translates into CAISASGPHGDTQYF.

This clone showed up just a few times. The rearrangement joins TRBV4-1 to TRBJ2-7; possibly TRBD1 or TRBD2 for D (5 bases each). Trimming stripped 2 bases from V and 6 bases from J, with 14 bases between. This CDR3 is built from 14 residues. Germline loops: CDR1 MGHRA, CDR2 YSYEKL. DNA of the CDR3: TGCGCCAGCAGCCAACCCGGGACCCGGGGCGAGCAGTACTTC. As protein: CASSQPGTRGEQYF.

The chain employs TRBV5-1 and TRBJ2-5; D possibly uses TRBD1 or TRBD2 (5 bases each). CDR1 SGHRS and CDR2 YFSETQ come from the germline V gene. This CDR3 contains 13 residues. With 1 base removed from V and 4 bases from J, the gap between germline ends came to 8 bases. CDR3 nucleotide sequence: TGCGCCAGCAGCTTGCGGGGACCAGAGACCCAGTACTTC. Its translation is CASSLRGPETQYF.

This clone was seen more than once but under ten times. V and J are TRBV7-2 and TRBJ2-5; D possibly corresponds to TRBD2 (6 bases). The CDR3 runs 13 residues. V dropped 11 bases and J dropped 5 bases, with 18 bases sitting between them. The germline V gene has CDR1 SGHTA and CDR2 FQGNSA. The CDR3: CAVSSGGSETQYF. Here the CDR3 DNA reads TGTGCCGTATCGAGTGGGGGGTCGGAGACCCAGTACTTC.

CDR3 in amino acids: CASSSDGGELFF. The CDR3, as DNA: TGTGCCAGCAGTTCGGACGGCGGGGAGCTGTTTTTT. The chain has TRBV6-5 and TRBJ2-2; no clear D gene. Looked up from germline, CDR1 is MNHEY and CDR2 is SVGAGI. The CDR3 has 12 amino acids. V was cut by 4 bases and J by 7 bases, with 7 bases left in between.

The chain joins TRBV7-9 to TRBJ2-5; D remains ambiguous. Germline assignment: CDR1 SEHNR and CDR2 FQNEAQ (reference sequence). V lost 6 bases and J 5 bases, leaving 10 bases between the germline ends. The CDR3 runs 12 residues. CDR3 coding DNA: TGTGCCAGCAGTTGGGTGAAGGAGACCCAGTACTTC. Residues: CASSWVKETQYF. The complete variable domain, with remaining parts taken from reference TRBV7-9 and TRBJ2-5, reads DTGVSQNPRHKITKRGQNVTFRCDPISEHNRLYWYRQTLGQGPEFLTYFQNEAQLEKSRLLSDRFSAERPKGSFSTLEIQRTEQGDSAMYLCASSWVKETQYFGPGTRLLVL.

This clone was recorded many times. The chain is built from TRBV4-2 and TRBJ1-5; TRBD1 aligns across 7 bases. Trimming took 1 base from V and 1 from J; bases not matched to a gene: 4. Germline-derived CDR1 and CDR2 are LGHNA and YNFKEQ. The CDR3 totals 16 residues. The CDR3 loop is CASSQAWGQSNQPQHF. For the CDR3, the DNA is TGTGCCAGCAGCCAAGCCTGGGGACAGAGCAATCAGCCCCAGCATTTT.

The table lists this clone with a few counts. The rearrangement links TRBV7-3 to TRBJ2-4; a weak D match, TRBD2 (5 bases). V gave up 2 bases and J gave up 5 bases, with 7 bases separating them. CDR1 SGHTA and CDR2 FQGTGA come from the germline V gene. CDR3 length: 13 amino acids. The CDR3 DNA reads as TGTGCCAGCAGCTTAGCGGGTGAAAACATTCAGTACTTC. Its translation: CASSLAGENIQYF.